Given below is one T cell receptor (beta chain) in context. The data were obtained in a study of blood T cell repertoires in COVID-19. Methods used by the authors: Reference gene primer amplification yielded estimated nucleated cell counts. The method was immunoSEQ multiplex PCR; TCRdb's version includes in-frame clones alone and lacks a portion of them. V, J and clone size are taken as reported in that table, and D and trimming were inferred from the DNA itself. This table holds 150,000 to 200,000 clones, approximately 88% found once. The CDR3 spans 15 residues. Germline V gene sequence: CDR1 SGHNT, CDR2 YYREEE (reference sequence). V was shortened by 4 bases and J by 3 bases, with 16 bases between the two germline ends.

This TCR was recovered from an elderly woman with active or convalescent COVID-19. Specimen: peripheral blood. V usage is TRBV5-4 and J usage is TRBJ2-5; tentative D call: TRBD2 (7 bases). Here the CDR3 reads CASSLVGGREETQYF. The CDR3 coding sequence is TGTGCCAGCAGCCTTGTAGGGGGGAGGGAAGAGACCCAGTACTTC.